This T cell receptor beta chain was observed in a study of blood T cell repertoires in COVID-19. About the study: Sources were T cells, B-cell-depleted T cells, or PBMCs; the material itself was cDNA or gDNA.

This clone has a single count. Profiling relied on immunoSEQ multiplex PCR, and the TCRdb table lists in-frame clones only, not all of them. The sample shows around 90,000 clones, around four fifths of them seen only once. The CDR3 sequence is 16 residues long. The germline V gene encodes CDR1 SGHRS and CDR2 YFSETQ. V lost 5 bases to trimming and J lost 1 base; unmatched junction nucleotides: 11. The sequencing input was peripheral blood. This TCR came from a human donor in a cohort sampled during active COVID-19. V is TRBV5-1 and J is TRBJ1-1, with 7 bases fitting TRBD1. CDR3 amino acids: CASSYTPQGENTEAFF. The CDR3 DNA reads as TGCGCCAGCAGTTATACACCTCAGGGGGAGAACACTGAAGCTTTCTTT.